The present T cell receptor beta chain was sequenced within a study of Graves' ophthalmopathy and Graves' hyperthyroidism. Findings and caveats of the study: Blood samples also showed most expanded thyroid clonotypes exceeding 0.001 frequency.

The J segment lost 0 bases and the V segment lost 5 bases, leaving 10 bases of the junction unmatched. Germline V CDR1 and CDR2: MGHRA, YSYEKL. This CDR3 has 18 amino acids. For donors with ophthalmopathy, the disease showed moderate-to-severe activity, reached CAS ≥3 and NOSPECS ≥4, and had lasted under 3 months. Uncontrolled infections, other autoimmune diseases, pregnancy or lactation barred patients from enrollment. The authors diagnosed from clinical symptoms, serum thyroxine, TRAb, thyroid ultrasound and orbital computed tomography. This clonotype was recorded at least ten times. What it recognizes is unknown. The study amplified TCR beta CDR3 regions using RNA transcripts. Amplification began with first-round RT-PCR using HTBI primers, then second-round multiplex PCR was performed. TCRdb passed the multiplex PCR reads through MiXCR, listing each CDR3 protein once. The sample consists of around 400,000 distinct CDR3 sequences, roughly 18% of them appearing once.

Sequenced material: peripheral blood. This receptor was obtained from a woman aged 18 to 35 with Graves' ophthalmopathy. This chain joins TRBV4-1 and TRBJ2-7, with 13 bases aligning to TRBD2. The CDR3 loop reads CASSLTSGGGFASYEQYF. CDR3 sequence (DNA): TGCGCCAGCAGCTTAACTAGCGGGGGGGGCTTTGCCTCCTACGAGCAGTACTTC.